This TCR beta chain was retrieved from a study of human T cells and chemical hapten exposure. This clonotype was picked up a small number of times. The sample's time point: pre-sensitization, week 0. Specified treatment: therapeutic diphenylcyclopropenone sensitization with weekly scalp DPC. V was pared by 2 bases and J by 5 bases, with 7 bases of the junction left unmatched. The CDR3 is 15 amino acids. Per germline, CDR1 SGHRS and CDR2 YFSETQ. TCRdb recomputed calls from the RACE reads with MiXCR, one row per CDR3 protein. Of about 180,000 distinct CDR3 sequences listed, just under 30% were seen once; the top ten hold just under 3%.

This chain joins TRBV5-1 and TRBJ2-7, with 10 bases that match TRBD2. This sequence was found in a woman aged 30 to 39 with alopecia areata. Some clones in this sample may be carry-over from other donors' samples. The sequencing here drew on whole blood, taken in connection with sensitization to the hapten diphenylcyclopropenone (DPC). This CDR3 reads CASSFSLAGADEQYF. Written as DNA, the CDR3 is TGCGCCAGCAGCTTCAGCCTAGCGGGAGCGGACGAGCAGTACTTC.